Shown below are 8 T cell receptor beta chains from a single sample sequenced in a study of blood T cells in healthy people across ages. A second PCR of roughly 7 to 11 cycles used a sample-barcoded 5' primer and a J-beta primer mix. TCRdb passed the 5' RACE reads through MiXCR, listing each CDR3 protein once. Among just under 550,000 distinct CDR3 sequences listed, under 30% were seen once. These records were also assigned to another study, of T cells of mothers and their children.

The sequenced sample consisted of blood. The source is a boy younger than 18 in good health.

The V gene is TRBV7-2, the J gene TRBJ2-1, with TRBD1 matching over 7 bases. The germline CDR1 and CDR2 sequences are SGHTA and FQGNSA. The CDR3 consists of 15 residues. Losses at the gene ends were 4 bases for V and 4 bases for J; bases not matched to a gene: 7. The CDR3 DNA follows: TGTGCCAGCAGCTCCGGACAGGCCTCTTACAATGAGCAGTTCTTC. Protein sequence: CASSSGQASYNEQFF. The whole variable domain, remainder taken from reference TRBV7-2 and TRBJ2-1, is GAGVSQSPSNKVTEKGKDVELRCDPISGHTALYWYRQSLGQGLEFLIYFQGNSAPDKSGLPSDRFSAERTGGSVSTLTIQRTQQEDSAVYLCASSSGQASYNEQFFGPGTRLTVL.

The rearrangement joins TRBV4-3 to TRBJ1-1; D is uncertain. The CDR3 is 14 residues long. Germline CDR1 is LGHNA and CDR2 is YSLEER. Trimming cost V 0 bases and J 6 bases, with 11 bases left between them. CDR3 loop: CASSQDSGNSEAFF. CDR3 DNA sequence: TGCGCCAGCAGCCAAGACTCCGGGAATTCTGAAGCTTTCTTT.

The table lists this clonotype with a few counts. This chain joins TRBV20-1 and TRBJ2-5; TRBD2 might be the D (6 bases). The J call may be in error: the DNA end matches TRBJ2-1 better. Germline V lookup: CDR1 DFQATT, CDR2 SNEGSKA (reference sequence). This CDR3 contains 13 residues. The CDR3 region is CSATGTSPIEQFF. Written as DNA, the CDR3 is TGCAGTGCTACCGGTACTAGCCCCATAGAGCAGTTCTTC.

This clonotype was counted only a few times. The CDR3 reads CASSLPSGGTRTDTQYF. CDR3 in DNA: TGTGCCAGCAGTTTACCTAGCGGGGGGACACGCACAGATACGCAGTATTTT. This chain links TRBV28 with TRBJ2-3; TRBD2 agrees at 11 bases. J gave up 1 base and V 2 bases, and 5 bases lay outside the gene matches. The V gene's germline CDR1 is MDHEN and CDR2 SYDVKM. The CDR3 totals 17 residues.

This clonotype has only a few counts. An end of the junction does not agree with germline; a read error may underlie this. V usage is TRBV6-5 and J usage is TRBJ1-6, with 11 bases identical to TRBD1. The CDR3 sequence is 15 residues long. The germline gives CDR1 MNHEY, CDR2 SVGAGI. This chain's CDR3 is CAGSRGQGAASPLHF. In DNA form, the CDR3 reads TGTGCCGGCAGCCGAGGACAGGGGGCGGCCTCACCCCTCCACTTT.

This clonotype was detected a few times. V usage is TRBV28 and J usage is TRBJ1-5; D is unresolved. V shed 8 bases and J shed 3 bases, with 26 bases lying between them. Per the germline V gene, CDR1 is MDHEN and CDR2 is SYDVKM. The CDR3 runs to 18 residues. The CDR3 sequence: CASSAYDLRDVPNQPQHF. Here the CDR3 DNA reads TGTGCCAGCTCCGCCTACGACCTCAGAGACGTACCCAATCAGCCCCAGCATTTT.

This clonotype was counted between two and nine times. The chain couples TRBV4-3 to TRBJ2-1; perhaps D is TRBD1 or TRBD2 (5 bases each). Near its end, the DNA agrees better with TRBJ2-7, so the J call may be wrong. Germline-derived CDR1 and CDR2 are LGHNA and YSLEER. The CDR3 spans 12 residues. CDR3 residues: CASRGTDYEQYF. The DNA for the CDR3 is TGCGCCAGCAGAGGGACCGACTACGAGCAGTACTTC.

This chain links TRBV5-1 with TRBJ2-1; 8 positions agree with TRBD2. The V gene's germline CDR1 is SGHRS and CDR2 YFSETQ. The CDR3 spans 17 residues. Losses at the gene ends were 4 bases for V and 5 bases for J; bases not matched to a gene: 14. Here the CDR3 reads CASSPRGREVSHNEQFF. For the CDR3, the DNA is TGCGCCAGCAGCCCACGTGGGCGGGAGGTCTCTCACAATGAGCAGTTCTTC.